Sequencing of this TCR beta chain was carried out in a study of control samples from healthy donors and cancer patients. Germline CDR1 is MDHEN and CDR2 is SYDVKM. Trimming took 7 bases from V and 3 from J; bases not matched to a gene: 14. The CDR3 length is 16 residues. The assay was immunoSEQ multiplex PCR, and TCRdb's table has in-frame clones only and misses some. The sample holds over 40,000 clones, around nine tenths seen once. Sequencing input: PBMCs. This sequence originates from a man aged 50 or older with head and neck cancer. The rearrangement uses TRBV28 and TRBJ1-1; 7 nucleotides agree with TRBD1. CDR3 sequence (DNA): TGTGCCAGCAAAGACAGGGCTGGTGTTCGGCACACTGAAGCTTTCTTT. Its protein is CASKDRAGVRHTEAFF.